The 26 T cell receptor beta chains presented below share a single source sample, sequenced in a study of tumor-infiltrating lymphocytes in oesophageal squamous cell carcinoma. A single record per CDR3 protein comes from TCRdb applying MiXCR to the PCR reads. In the table there are 23,000 or so distinct CDR3 sequences, roughly two fifths of which are singletons. Material for sequencing was esophageal tumor tissue. These receptors were collected from a male donor with esophageal squamous cell carcinoma.

To note about this clonotype: Because it lacks the conserved phenylalanine or tryptophan at the end, this CDR3 is likely a read error. No DNA is shown, since the ends of the CDR3 on it are uncertain; the CDR3 is the one TCRdb lists. The chain combines TRBV7-3 with TRBJ2-1; TRBD1 reflects the table's D call only, with no check against the DNA. From germline, CDR1 is SGHTA and CDR2 FQGTGA. The CDR3 adds up to 18 amino acids, both ends counted. This CDR3 is CAGPGTDRRCSLGAVLRA.

This chain's CDR3 is CASSESTGLTYEQYF. The CDR3 bases are TGTGCCAGCAGTGAATCGACAGGGCTCACCTACGAGCAGTACTTC. V gene TRBV6-1 combines with J gene TRBJ2-7; TRBD1 matches at 7 bases. Unmatched junction bases numbered 6, after V lost 2 bases and J lost 2 bases. Germline-derived CDR1 and CDR2 are MNHNS and SASEGT. CDR3 size: 15 residues.

The chain employs TRBV4-2 and TRBJ2-5, with a possible D match to TRBD2 (5 bases). This CDR3 is 18 amino acids long. V was cut by 3 bases and J by 3 bases, with 23 bases left in between. Germline V gives CDR1 LGHNA, CDR2 YNFKEQ. Here the CDR3 reads CASSQGRRAVGDKETQYF. CDR3 DNA: TGTGCCAGCAGCCAGGGCCGGCGAGCGGTTGGAGATAAAGAGACCCAGTACTTC.

The gene calls are TRBV5-6 and TRBJ1-1, with 8 bases fitting TRBD1. Germline trimming cut 4 bases from V and 8 bases from J; bases unmatched to any gene: 4. Germline values: CDR1 SGHDT, CDR2 YYEEEE. This CDR3 has 12 amino acids. The CDR3 DNA reads TGTGCCAGCAGCCGTGGACAGGGCGAAGCTTTCTTT. The encoded protein is CASSRGQGEAFF.

Worth noting for this clonotype: A much larger clone differs from this one at a single base, so this may be a read error. Given the absence of the conserved phenylalanine or tryptophan at the CDR3 end, a read error is likely. The DNA is left out, because the CDR3 cannot be placed on it with certainty; the CDR3 is given as TCRdb lists it. This chain connects TRBV11-2 to TRBJ2-3; the table gives TRBD1 as D, unverified against the DNA. Ends included, the CDR3 has 13 residues. Germline V gives CDR1 SGHAT, CDR2 FQNNGV. The CDR3 is CASSPRQAAEQYI.

This clonotype occurred a few times. The rearrangement joins TRBV13 to TRBJ2-5; a weak D match, TRBD2 (6 bases). V lost 5 bases and J lost 2, with 12 bases in between. This CDR3 is built from 14 residues. In germline, CDR1 is PRHDT, CDR2 FYEKMQ (reference sequence). The CDR3 nucleotides read TGTGCCAGCAGCCCCCGGGACTCACAAGAGACCCAGTACTTC. Its protein is CASSPRDSQETQYF.

The chain joins TRBV7-2 to TRBJ1-1; no definite D call. The better agreement between TRBJ2-2 and the DNA end casts doubt on the J call. CDR1 SGHTA and CDR2 FQGNSA come from the germline V gene. The CDR3 covers 14 residues. The CDR3 region has the DNA TGTGCCAGCAGCTTAAGTCAAGGGTCCGGGGAGCTGTTTTTT. Residues: CASSLSQGSGELFF.

This clonotype was seen many times. This rearrangement joins TRBV5-1 to TRBJ2-3; TRBD2 aligns across 7 bases. After removal of 4 bases from V and 3 bases from J, the junction contained 8 bases not matched to a gene. CDR1 SGHRS and CDR2 YFSETQ come from the germline V gene. The CDR3 length is 15 residues. The CDR3 region is CASSGPAGLTDTQYF. In DNA, the CDR3 is TGCGCCAGCAGCGGACCAGCGGGGCTAACAGATACGCAGTATTTT.

The rearrangement joins TRBV7-3 to TRBJ2-4; the match to TRBD2 covers 14 bases. The end of the DNA fits TRBJ2-1 better, so the J call may be wrong. This CDR3 has 17 residues. Germline assignment: CDR1 SGHTA and CDR2 FQGTGA. CDR3 amino acids: CASSQTSGRAWGNEQFF. As DNA, the CDR3 is TGTGCCAGCAGCCAGACTAGCGGGAGGGCCTGGGGCAATGAGCAGTTCTTC.

The gene calls are TRBV7-2 and TRBJ2-1, with 8 bases aligning to TRBD2. The better agreement between TRBJ2-7 and the DNA end casts doubt on the J call. CDR3 length: 15 amino acids. Germline V gene data show CDR1 as SGHTA and CDR2 as FQGNSA. The CDR3, as DNA: TGTGCCAGCAGCTTAGGTAGCGGGGCCTACTACGAGCAGTACTTC. Amino acid sequence: CASSLGSGAYYEQYF.

In this sample, this clonotype is large. The chain employs TRBV7-9 and TRBJ2-3; D possibly matches TRBD1 or TRBD2 (6 bases each). Deletions cut 7 bases from V and 6 bases from J, with 20 bases between. The CDR3 runs 15 residues. Per germline, CDR1 SEHNR and CDR2 FQNEAQ (reference sequence). The DNA of the CDR3 is TGTGCCAGCACCCTCCTGTGGGGGGCTGGGGATACGCAGTATTTT. Translated: CASTLLWGAGDTQYF.

This clonotype has ten or more counts. In DNA form, the CDR3 reads TGTGCCAGCAGCGAATGGACTAGCGGAGAATACACCGGGGAGCTGTTTTTT. Its protein is CASSEWTSGEYTGELFF. The gene calls are TRBV11-3 and TRBJ2-2, with TRBD2 matching over 10 bases. V shed 5 bases and J 3 bases; nucleotides not matched to a gene: 9. Germline V gene data show CDR1 as SGHNT and CDR2 as YENEEA. This CDR3 spans 17 amino acids.

This clonotype was observed a few times. A much bigger clone sits one base away, suggesting this may be a read error. The genes are TRBV5-6 and TRBJ2-7; D remains unclear. The J call may be in error: the DNA end matches TRBJ2-1 better. The CDR3 covers 12 residues. Germline CDR1 and CDR2: SGHDT and YYEEEE. For the CDR3, the DNA is TGTGCCAGCAGCTTGGTACGGAGCGAGCAGTTCTTC. Translating gives CASSLVRSEQFF.

There are many counts of this clonotype. J is TRBJ1-2 and V is TRBV6-1, with D perhaps matching TRBD1 (5 bases). The length of the CDR3 is 17 residues. V lost 7 bases, J lost 0 bases, and 21 bases lay in between. The germline gives CDR1 MNHNS, CDR2 SASEGT. CDR3 sequence: CASTIHTGPLPNYGYTF. The CDR3 DNA sequence: TGTGCCAGCACGATACACACGGGGCCGCTACCTAACTATGGCTACACCTTC.

The chain combines TRBV7-2 with TRBJ2-1; a possible D gene is TRBD1 (5 bases). CDR1 SGHTA and CDR2 FQGNSA come from the germline V gene. This CDR3 has 13 amino acids. V was clipped by 8 bases and J by 12 bases, with 20 bases between them. The CDR3 DNA is TGTGCCAGCGCAGGGTTCGGCACAGATACGCAGTTCTTC. It translates to CASAGFGTDTQFF.

The J gene is TRBJ1-2, the V gene TRBV27; D could derive from TRBD1 or TRBD2 (5 bases each). The J call may be mistaken, given a closer DNA end match to TRBJ2-7. From germline, CDR1 is MNHEY and CDR2 SMNVEV (reference sequence). The CDR3 spans 13 residues. This CDR3 is CASSLKGPYEQYF. Written as DNA, the CDR3 is TGTGCCAGCAGTTTAAAGGGACCCTACGAGCAGTACTTC.

This rearrangement joins TRBV7-2 to TRBJ2-3, with 7 nucleotides matching TRBD2. TRBJ2-7 matches the DNA end more closely, so the J call is doubtful. CDR1 is SGHTA and CDR2 is FQGNSA in the germline V gene. This CDR3 has 15 amino acids. The CDR3 bases are TGTGCCAGCAGCTTGCGGGGGACTGACACCTACGAGCAGTACTTC. Protein sequence: CASSLRGTDTYEQYF.

This clonotype turned up a few times. Relative to the germline gene, one junction end is altered; a read error may explain this. This chain links TRBV7-6 with TRBJ2-1, with a possible D match to TRBD2 (6 bases). Germline loops: CDR1 SGHVS, CDR2 FNYEAQ. CDR3 length: 13 amino acids. This CDR3 is CASSRDLYNEQFF. CDR3 nucleotides: TGTGCTAGCAGCAGGGACTTATACAATGAGCAGTTCTTC.

This chain links TRBV6-1 with TRBJ2-7; 9 bases line up with TRBD2. The tail of the sequence fits TRBJ2-1 better, so the J call may be wrong. Germline-derived CDR1 and CDR2 are MNHNS and SASEGT. CDR3 length: 14 residues. The chain's CDR3 is CASSATSGSSAQFF. CDR3 sequence (DNA): TGTGCCAGCAGTGCTACTAGCGGGTCCAGTGCGCAGTTCTTC.

V gene TRBV5-1 combines with J gene TRBJ2-1; TRBD1 aligns across 7 bases. J lost 6 bases, V lost 4 bases, and 4 bases had no gene match. The germline CDR1 and CDR2 sequences are SGHRS and YFSETQ. There are 13 residues in the CDR3. The CDR3 sequence: CASSQGTVNEQFF. The CDR3 DNA is TGCGCCAGCAGCCAAGGGACAGTCAATGAGCAGTTCTTC.

The CDR3 bases are TGTGCCAGTAGTTCAGGCAGCGCTAACTATGGCTACACCTTC. Protein product: CASSSGSANYGYTF. The V call is TRBV19, the J call TRBJ2-1; D unresolved. The J call may be in error: the DNA end matches TRBJ1-2 better. Per the germline V gene, CDR1 is LNHDA and CDR2 is SQIVND (reference sequence). The CDR3 covers 14 residues.

This clonotype showed up many times. The chain links TRBV28 to TRBJ2-5; D is possibly TRBD2 (6 bases). The length of the CDR3 is 12 residues. Germline V gene sequence: CDR1 MDHEN, CDR2 SYDVKM. With 7 bases removed from V and 4 bases from J, the gap between germline ends came to 10 bases. The CDR3 spells CASTGGAETQYF. CDR3 DNA sequence: TGTGCCAGCACCGGGGGAGCAGAGACCCAGTACTTC.

In this sample, this clonotype turned up many times. The gene calls are TRBV5-1 and TRBJ1-1, with unresolved D. Germline lookup yields CDR1 SGHRS and CDR2 YFSETQ. The CDR3 is made up of 11 amino acids. The V end lost 5 bases, the J end lost 9 bases, and 11 bases lay between the germline ends. CDR3: CASRSGIQAFF. The CDR3 DNA follows: TGCGCCAGCAGGAGCGGGATCCAAGCTTTCTTT.

A single count supports this clonotype. The V gene is TRBV10-2, the J gene TRBJ2-7; D is possibly TRBD2 (6 bases). Judging by the DNA end, TRBJ2-5 fits better; the J call may be wrong. Germline V gene sequence: CDR1 WSHSY, CDR2 SAAADI. This CDR3 is 14 amino acids long. The chain's CDR3 is CASSLATGQETQYF. CDR3 nucleotides: TGCGCCAGCAGCCTAGCGACCGGCCAAGAGACCCAGTACTTC.

A few counts support this clonotype. A much larger clonotype is one base distant, so this may be a read error. J is TRBJ2-7 and V is TRBV5-1, with TRBD2 matching 7 bases. With the DNA end fitting TRBJ2-1 better, the J assignment may be wrong. From germline, CDR1 is SGHRS and CDR2 YFSETQ. This CDR3 has 15 residues. The CDR3 loop reads CASSPGGGTLYEQFF. DNA for the CDR3: TGCGCCAGCAGCCCGGGGGGAGGCACCCTCTACGAGCAGTTCTTC.

This clonotype came up many times. A clone one base away is much larger, so this may be a read error. The rearrangement uses TRBV7-2 and TRBJ2-5; TRBD2 matches 14 bases. V shed 6 bases, J shed 11 bases, and the junction held 11 bases outside the gene matches. Germline assignment: CDR1 SGHTA and CDR2 FQGNSA. This CDR3 has 15 amino acids. This CDR3 reads CASRPGTSGSSEQYF. In nucleotides, the CDR3 is TGTGCCAGCAGGCCCGGGACTAGCGGGAGTAGTGAGCAGTACTTC.